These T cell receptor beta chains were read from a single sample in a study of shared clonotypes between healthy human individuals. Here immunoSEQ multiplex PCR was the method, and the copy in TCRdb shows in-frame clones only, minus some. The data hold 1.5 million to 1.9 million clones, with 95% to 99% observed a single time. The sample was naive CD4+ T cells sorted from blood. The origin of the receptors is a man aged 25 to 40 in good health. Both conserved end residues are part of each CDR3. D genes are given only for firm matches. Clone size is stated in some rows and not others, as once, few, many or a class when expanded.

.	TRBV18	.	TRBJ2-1	TGTGCCAGCTCGACCCAGGAACGCAATGAGCAGTTCTTC	CASSTQERNEQFF
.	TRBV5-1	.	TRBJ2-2	TGCGCCAGCAGCTTGGCGGGGCTGAGTGGGAACACCGGGGAGCTGTTTTTT	CASSLAGLSGNTGELFF
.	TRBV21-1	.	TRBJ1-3	TGTGCCAGCAGCATTGGGCCCGGAAACACCATATATTTT	CASSIGPGNTIYF
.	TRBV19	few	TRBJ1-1	TGTGCCAGTAGTACAGGGGAGACTGAAGCTTTCTTT	CASSTGETEAFF
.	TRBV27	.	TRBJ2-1	TGTGCCAGCAGCCTCCGGCGCCAAGGCCCGGGTGAGCAGTTCTTC	CASSLRRQGPGEQFF
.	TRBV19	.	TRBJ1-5	TGTGCCAGTAGGCGCCAGTCCCGATATAGCAATCAGCCCCAGCATTTT	CASRRQSRYSNQPQHF
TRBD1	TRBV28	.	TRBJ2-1	TGTGCCAGCAGTTTGCCCCAACAGGGGAATGAGCAGTTCTTC	CASSLPQQGNEQFF
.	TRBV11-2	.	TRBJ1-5	TGTGCCAGCAGCTTACAACACAGCAATCAGCCCCAGCATTTT	CASSLQHSNQPQHF
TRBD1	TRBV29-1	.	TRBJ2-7	TGCAGCGTCCGGACAGGCCCCTACGAGCAGTACTTC	CSVRTGPYEQYF
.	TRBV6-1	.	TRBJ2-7	TGTGCCAGCAGGGGGACCATCTCCTACGAGCAGTACTTC	CASRGTISYEQYF
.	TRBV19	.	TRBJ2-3	TGTGCCAGTAGTATCTCTGCTGGGGCGGAAACCAACCCCCGTTTT	CASSISAGAETNPRF
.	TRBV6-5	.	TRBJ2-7	TGTGCCAGCAGCGTCGGACACCTCTCCTACGAGCAGTACTTC	CASSVGHLSYEQYF
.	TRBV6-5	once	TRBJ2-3	TGTGCCAGCAGTTACCTCGGGACACAGTACACAGATACGCAGTATTTT	CASSYLGTQYTDTQYF
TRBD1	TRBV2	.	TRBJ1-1	TGTGCCAGCAGTGATCGGACAGGGGCTAAAGCTTTCTTT	CASSDRTGAKAFF
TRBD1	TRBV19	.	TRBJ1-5	TGTGCCAGTAGTATTGTGGGGACAGGGGTCTTCAATCAGCCCCAGCATTTT	CASSIVGTGVFNQPQHF
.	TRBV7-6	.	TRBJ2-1	TGTGCCAGCAGCTTAATCCCAGGGAGCTCCTACAATGAGCAGTTCTTC	CASSLIPGSSYNEQFF
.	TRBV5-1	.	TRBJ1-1	TGCGCCAGCAGCCGAACAGGGAACACTGAAGCTTTCTTT	CASSRTGNTEAFF
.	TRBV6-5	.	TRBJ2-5	TGTGCCAGCATTTTGACCCGAGGGGGTATCGAGACCCAGTACTTC	CASILTRGGIETQYF